The entry that follows covers one T cell receptor (beta chain) sequence. These data are taken from a study of blood T cell repertoires in COVID-19. Study-level background: Both acute and convalescent COVID-19 samples were obtained from the United States, Italy and Spain. T cells, B-cell-depleted T cells, or PBMCs supplied cDNA or gDNA.

Measured with immunoSEQ multiplex PCR; TCRdb has only the in-frame clones, and not every one. The sample yields approximately 60,000 clones, more than 75% seen once. CDR3 length equals 13 residues. Trimming at V came to 8 bases and at J to 2 bases, leaving 6 bases not matched to a gene. Germline CDR1 SGHTA, CDR2 FQGNSA. Sequencing was done on a sample of peripheral blood. The clonotype was recovered from a woman aged 60-70 years with acute or convalescent COVID-19. The V gene is TRBV7-2, the J gene TRBJ2-7; 7 bases fit TRBD1. The CDR3 loop is CASCRDRAYEQYF. The CDR3 DNA reads TGTGCCAGCTGCCGGGACAGAGCCTACGAGCAGTACTTC.